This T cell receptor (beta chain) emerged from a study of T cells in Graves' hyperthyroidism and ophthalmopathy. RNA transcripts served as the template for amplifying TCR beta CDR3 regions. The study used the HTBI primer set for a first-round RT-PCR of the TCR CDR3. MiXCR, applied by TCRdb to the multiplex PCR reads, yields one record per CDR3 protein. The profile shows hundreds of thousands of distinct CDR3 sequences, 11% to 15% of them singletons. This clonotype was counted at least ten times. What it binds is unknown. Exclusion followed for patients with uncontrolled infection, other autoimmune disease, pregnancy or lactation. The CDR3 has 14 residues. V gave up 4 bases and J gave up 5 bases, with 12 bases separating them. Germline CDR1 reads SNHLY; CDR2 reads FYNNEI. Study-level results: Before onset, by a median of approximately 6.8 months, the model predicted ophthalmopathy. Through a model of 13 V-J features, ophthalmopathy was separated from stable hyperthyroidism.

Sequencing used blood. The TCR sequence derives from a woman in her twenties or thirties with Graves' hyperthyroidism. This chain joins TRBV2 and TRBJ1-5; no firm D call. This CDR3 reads CASSVGPRDQPQHF. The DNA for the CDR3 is TGTGCCAGCAGTGTTGGCCCTCGGGATCAGCCCCAGCATTTT.